The rows below give T cell receptor beta chains drawn from one sample of a study of blood T cells in healthy people across ages. TCRdb itself ran the 5' RACE reads through MiXCR, one entry per CDR3 protein. The repertoire holds 650,000 to 800,000 distinct CDR3 sequences, with around 50% as singletons. The material sequenced was blood. The receptors derive from an elderly woman in good health. Both conserved end residues are part of each CDR3. Fields, in order: CDR3 DNA, CDR3 protein, V gene, J gene, clone size, D gene, CDR3 length. D genes are given only for firm matches. Not every row has a clone size; where given, it reads once, few, many or a size class.

CDR3nt: TGTGCCAGCAGTTCCGGAAGGGGCAGGGATAAGTTCTTC
CDR3aa: CASSSGRGRDKFF
v_gene: TRBV12-3/TRBV12-4
j_gene: TRBJ2-1
abundance: many
d_gene: .
len: 13

CDR3nt: TGCAGTGCCAGGGCGACACAGGGAAATGCCATTCAGTACTTC
CDR3aa: CSARATQGNAIQYF
v_gene: TRBV20-1
j_gene: TRBJ2-4
abundance: .
d_gene: .
len: 14

CDR3nt: TGTGCCAGCCGCTCCCCCTCAGGGGGCGGCTATGGCTACACCTTC
CDR3aa: CASRSPSGGGYGYTF
v_gene: TRBV19
j_gene: TRBJ1-2
abundance: .
d_gene: TRBD1
len: 15

CDR3nt: TGCAGTGTCGCGGCACCCGGCACCGGGGAGCTGTTTTTT
CDR3aa: CSVAAPGTGELFF
v_gene: TRBV20-1
j_gene: TRBJ2-2
abundance: few
d_gene: .
len: 13

CDR3nt: TGCGCCAGCAGCGGGGACACCTCAGATACGCAGTATTTT
CDR3aa: CASSGDTSDTQYF
v_gene: TRBV5-1
j_gene: TRBJ2-3
abundance: few
d_gene: .
len: 13

CDR3nt: TGCAGTGTCCCCCCGGGGGCAGGATATGGCTACACCTTC
CDR3aa: CSVPPGAGYGYTF
v_gene: TRBV20-1
j_gene: TRBJ1-2
abundance: many
d_gene: .
len: 13

CDR3nt: TGCGCCAGCAGGATGGGACAGCAGAACACTGAAACTTTCTTT
CDR3aa: CASRMGQQNTETFF
v_gene: TRBV5-1
j_gene: TRBJ1-1
abundance: .
d_gene: TRBD1
len: 14

CDR3nt: TGTGCCAGCAGCTTAGAGGGTGGGGCAGATACGCAGTATTTT
CDR3aa: CASSLEGGADTQYF
v_gene: TRBV7-2
j_gene: TRBJ2-3
abundance: few
d_gene: .
len: 14

CDR3nt: TGTGCCAGCAGCCAAGGAAGGGGGACAGGGTACATGAAAGCTTTCTTT
CDR3aa: CASSQGRGTGYMKAFF
v_gene: TRBV3-1
j_gene: TRBJ1-1
abundance: .
d_gene: TRBD1
len: 16

CDR3nt: TGTGCCAGCAGCTTAGATGTCCCGGGACAGGGGGCTCTCTGGCAGTTCTTC
CDR3aa: CASSLDVPGQGALWQFF
v_gene: TRBV11-2
j_gene: TRBJ2-1
abundance: few
d_gene: TRBD1
len: 17

CDR3nt: TGTGCCAGCAGTCAATGGGCTGGAGGTTCACCCCTCCACTTT
CDR3aa: CASSQWAGGSPLHF
v_gene: TRBV6-5
j_gene: TRBJ1-6
abundance: many
d_gene: .
len: 14

CDR3nt: TGTGCCAGCAGCCAAGATCGGCTAGCGGGGATTACAGATACGCAGTATTTT
CDR3aa: CASSQDRLAGITDTQYF
v_gene: TRBV4-2
j_gene: TRBJ2-3
abundance: .
d_gene: TRBD2
len: 17

CDR3nt: TGTGCCCGGGGGGACAGGGCCAATGAGCAGTACTTC
CDR3aa: CARGDRANEQYF
v_gene: TRBV2
j_gene: TRBJ2-5
abundance: once
d_gene: TRBD1
len: 12

CDR3nt: TGTGCCAGCAGCCCACTGGGAACGGGAGCTGTCCGGTCCAATGAGCAGTTCTTC
CDR3aa: CASSPLGTGAVRSNEQFF
v_gene: TRBV7-9
j_gene: TRBJ2-1
abundance: .
d_gene: .
len: 18

CDR3nt: TGTGCCAGCAGCCCGTTATCTGAAGCTTTCTTT
CDR3aa: CASSPLSEAFF
v_gene: TRBV14
j_gene: TRBJ1-1
abundance: few
d_gene: .
len: 11

CDR3nt: TGTGCCAGCAGTTTATCGCTGCACCTAAGTCAGGGGGCTGATGAGCAGTTCTTC
CDR3aa: CASSLSLHLSQGADEQFF
v_gene: TRBV28
j_gene: TRBJ2-1
abundance: .
d_gene: TRBD1
len: 18

CDR3nt: TGTGCCAGCAGCCAAGGAGAACTACAGGGGGCGAGAGGCTACACCTTC
CDR3aa: CASSQGELQGARGYTF
v_gene: TRBV3-1
j_gene: TRBJ1-2
abundance: few
d_gene: TRBD1
len: 16

CDR3nt: TGTGCCAGCAGTCCCCAAGCGGGGGGCGTGTCAGATACGCAGTATTTT
CDR3aa: CASSPQAGGVSDTQYF
v_gene: TRBV7-2
j_gene: TRBJ2-3
abundance: .
d_gene: TRBD2
len: 16

CDR3nt: TGTGCCAGCAGTGAAGACTACGAGCAGTACTTC
CDR3aa: CASSEDYEQYF
v_gene: TRBV2
j_gene: TRBJ2-7
abundance: many
d_gene: .
len: 11

CDR3nt: TGTGCCAGCAGACGACAGGGGGCGGGGAACACCGGGGAGCTGTTTTTT
CDR3aa: CASRRQGAGNTGELFF
v_gene: TRBV6-5
j_gene: TRBJ2-2
abundance: .
d_gene: TRBD1
len: 16

CDR3nt: TGTGCCAGCAGCCCAGGATGGCTCTACGAGCAGTACTTC
CDR3aa: CASSPGWLYEQYF
v_gene: TRBV14
j_gene: TRBJ2-7
abundance: .
d_gene: .
len: 13

CDR3nt: TGCAGCGTTAACGCGGCTGAGCAGTTCTTC
CDR3aa: CSVNAAEQFF
v_gene: TRBV29-1
j_gene: TRBJ2-1
abundance: .
d_gene: .
len: 10

CDR3nt: TGTGCCACGGGGACTGAATCCTACAATGAGCAGTTCTTC
CDR3aa: CATGTESYNEQFF
v_gene: TRBV10-3
j_gene: TRBJ2-1
abundance: once
d_gene: .
len: 13

CDR3nt: TGTGCCAGCCTCGGGTCAAATTCACTCCTCCACTTT
CDR3aa: CASLGSNSLLHF
v_gene: TRBV2
j_gene: TRBJ1-6
abundance: .
d_gene: .
len: 12

CDR3nt: TGTGCCAGCAGTTTGGCGGGACAGACTTACGAGCAGTACTTC
CDR3aa: CASSLAGQTYEQYF
v_gene: TRBV28
j_gene: TRBJ2-7
abundance: many
d_gene: .
len: 14

CDR3nt: TGTGCCAGCAGCTTAGCAGGTCGCAATCAGCCCCAGCATTTT
CDR3aa: CASSLAGRNQPQHF
v_gene: TRBV11-2
j_gene: TRBJ1-5
abundance: many
d_gene: .
len: 14

CDR3nt: TGTGCCAGCAGCTTAGAGGGGACTAGCGGGAGGAAGTTTGTAAATGAGCAGTTCTTC
CDR3aa: CASSLEGTSGRKFVNEQFF
v_gene: TRBV11-2
j_gene: TRBJ2-1
abundance: .
d_gene: TRBD2
len: 19

CDR3nt: TGTGCAGTGATGGACAGGGCCGGTGAAAAACTGTTTTTT
CDR3aa: CAVMDRAGEKLFF
v_gene: TRBV7-9
j_gene: TRBJ1-4
abundance: .
d_gene: TRBD1
len: 13

CDR3nt: TGTGCCAGACTAGCGACAACTTCTTACAATGAGCAGTTCTTC
CDR3aa: CARLATTSYNEQFF
v_gene: TRBV2
j_gene: TRBJ2-1
abundance: .
d_gene: TRBD2
len: 14

CDR3nt: TGTGCCATCAGTGAGTCGGTGGGGACGTACGGAGAGACCCAGTACTTC
CDR3aa: CAISESVGTYGETQYF
v_gene: TRBV10-3
j_gene: TRBJ2-5
abundance: .
d_gene: .
len: 16

CDR3nt: TGTGCCAGCAGTGATGTAGCGGGAGGGATGGAGACCCAGTACTTC
CDR3aa: CASSDVAGGMETQYF
v_gene: TRBV2
j_gene: TRBJ2-5
abundance: many
d_gene: TRBD2
len: 15

CDR3nt: TGCGCCAGCAGCTCCCTTAGCGGGAGGGCCTACAATGAGCAGTACTTC
CDR3aa: CASSSLSGRAYNEQYF
v_gene: TRBV5-1
j_gene: TRBJ2-7
abundance: .
d_gene: TRBD2
len: 16

CDR3nt: TGTGCCAGCAGTCCTCTAGCGGGGGTTAACAATGAGCAGTTCTTC
CDR3aa: CASSPLAGVNNEQFF
v_gene: TRBV12-3/TRBV12-4
j_gene: TRBJ2-1
abundance: .
d_gene: TRBD2
len: 15

CDR3nt: TGTGCCTGGAACAGACTAGCGGCTTTAACCGTGGGCTACGAGCAGTACTTC
CDR3aa: CAWNRLAALTVGYEQYF
v_gene: TRBV30
j_gene: TRBJ2-7
abundance: once
d_gene: TRBD2
len: 17

CDR3nt: TGTGCCATCTTCTCGGGGCGTGACAGGGACAATGAGCAGTACTTC
CDR3aa: CAIFSGRDRDNEQYF
v_gene: TRBV6-1
j_gene: TRBJ2-7
abundance: once
d_gene: TRBD1
len: 15

CDR3nt: TGTGCCAGCAGCCGCGAACGGGACAGCTATGGCTACACCTTC
CDR3aa: CASSRERDSYGYTF
v_gene: TRBV4-2
j_gene: TRBJ1-2
abundance: .
d_gene: TRBD1
len: 14

CDR3nt: TGTGCCAGCTCTCGCCGGGACAGCTATATCCAAGAGACCCAGTACTTC
CDR3aa: CASSRRDSYIQETQYF
v_gene: TRBV18
j_gene: TRBJ2-5
abundance: few
d_gene: TRBD1
len: 16

CDR3nt: TGTGCCATCAGTGACAGGGGCGCCACCAAAAACATTCAGTACTTC
CDR3aa: CAISDRGATKNIQYF
v_gene: TRBV10-3
j_gene: TRBJ2-4
abundance: .
d_gene: .
len: 15

CDR3nt: TGCAGTGCTAGCCGGGACGCTAGCACAGATACGCAGTATTTT
CDR3aa: CSASRDASTDTQYF
v_gene: TRBV20-1
j_gene: TRBJ2-3
abundance: many
d_gene: .
len: 14

CDR3nt: TGCAGTGCTCCACGTCCGGGGAGCTCCTACGAGCAGTACTTC
CDR3aa: CSAPRPGSSYEQYF
v_gene: TRBV20-1
j_gene: TRBJ2-7
abundance: .
d_gene: .
len: 14

CDR3nt: TGTGCCAGCACGCGGGGGGCCGGAGGCTACACCTTC
CDR3aa: CASTRGAGGYTF
v_gene: TRBV6-5
j_gene: TRBJ1-2
abundance: .
d_gene: .
len: 12

CDR3nt: TGTGCCAGCAGTTACTCGAACAGGGGGCATGGGGCCAACGTCCTGACTTTC
CDR3aa: CASSYSNRGHGANVLTF
v_gene: TRBV6-5
j_gene: TRBJ2-6
abundance: .
d_gene: TRBD1
len: 17

CDR3nt: TGTGCCAGCGTCCAGATCGAGCAGTACTTC
CDR3aa: CASVQIEQYF
v_gene: TRBV6-1
j_gene: TRBJ2-7
abundance: .
d_gene: .
len: 10

CDR3nt: TGTGCCAGCAGCAAAGTAGGTGCGGAGAGCACAGATACGCAGTATTTT
CDR3aa: CASSKVGAESTDTQYF
v_gene: TRBV21-1
j_gene: TRBJ2-3
abundance: .
d_gene: .
len: 16

CDR3nt: TGTGCCAGCAGCGTAGGGGGTCCATATGGCTACACCTTC
CDR3aa: CASSVGGPYGYTF
v_gene: TRBV11-2
j_gene: TRBJ1-2
abundance: .
d_gene: .
len: 13

CDR3nt: TGTGCCAGCTCAGCAGATCCGGGACAGGGCGGATCTGGCTACACCTTC
CDR3aa: CASSADPGQGGSGYTF
v_gene: TRBV18
j_gene: TRBJ1-2
abundance: .
d_gene: TRBD1
len: 16

CDR3nt: TGTGCCACCAGTGATATCACAGATACGCAGTATTTT
CDR3aa: CATSDITDTQYF
v_gene: TRBV24-1
j_gene: TRBJ2-3
abundance: many
d_gene: .
len: 12

CDR3nt: TGTGCCTTGGGAGGATCAAGGGAGACCCAGTACTTC
CDR3aa: CALGGSRETQYF
v_gene: TRBV3-1
j_gene: TRBJ2-5
abundance: few
d_gene: .
len: 12

CDR3nt: TGCAGTGCTATACGGCCGGGGGGGGCCACAGATACGCAGTATTTT
CDR3aa: CSAIRPGGATDTQYF
v_gene: TRBV20-1
j_gene: TRBJ2-3
abundance: few
d_gene: TRBD2
len: 15

CDR3nt: TGTGCCAGCAGCTTCGGGACTAGCGTCCCGTGGAGGTCCCATGAGCAGTTCTTC
CDR3aa: CASSFGTSVPWRSHEQFF
v_gene: TRBV7-9
j_gene: TRBJ2-1
abundance: .
d_gene: TRBD2
len: 18

CDR3nt: TGCAGTGCTAGTAGCGTAGTTGGGCAAGGGCGAGGTGACGAGCAGTACTTC
CDR3aa: CSASSVVGQGRGDEQYF
v_gene: TRBV20-1
j_gene: TRBJ2-7
abundance: .
d_gene: .
len: 17